One and the same sample provided the 13 T cell receptor beta chains below, sequenced in a study of T-cell memory formation after mild COVID-19 (dated by TCRdb to the early 2020s). Library generation was performed with 5' RACE. Sequencing was carried out with an Illumina NovaSeq 6000. The public reads were reanalyzed by TCRdb: fastp trimming at Q25, MiXCR alignment, in-frame beta chains only. Rows with a matching CDR3 protein are joined into one entry that keeps the most common DNA and genes. The sample includes under 250,000 distinct CDR3 sequences, with roughly 14% observed a single time. The ten largest clonotypes hold over 2% of the sample. The sequenced material came from PBMCs or a T cell subset sorted from them (not recorded which). The receptors shown here come from an adult woman who had mild COVID-19 (a few samples of this study predate the infection). The sample titles of this study are shuffled in the database, so cell type and time point are left out; the donor was told from shared clones.

The CDR3 spells CASNNRYTEAFF. The DNA for the CDR3 is TGTGCCAGCAATAACAGGTACACTGAAGCTTTCTTT. The chain links TRBV3-1 to TRBJ1-1, with D perhaps matching TRBD1 (5 bases). Germline-derived CDR1 and CDR2 are LGHDT and YNNKEL (reference sequence). This CDR3 has 12 amino acids. The V end was cut by 7 bases, the J end by 3 bases, with 9 bases between.

The DNA for the CDR3 is TGCGCCAGCAGCTCACCGGGGGAGGTACCCAATGAGCAGTTCTTC. Its translation: CASSSPGEVPNEQFF. The V gene is TRBV5-1, the J gene TRBJ2-1; D possibly corresponds to TRBD2 (6 bases). The CDR3 covers 15 residues. Germline V gives CDR1 SGHRS, CDR2 YFSETQ. V was shortened by 3 bases and J by 6 bases, with 16 bases between the two germline ends.

This clonotype was counted many times. The rearrangement joins TRBV2 to TRBJ2-3; D ambiguous. The CDR3 is 14 residues long. Looked up from germline, CDR1 is SNHLY and CDR2 is FYNNEI. Trimming took 6 bases from V and 4 from J, leaving 14 bases between them. The CDR3 loop reads CASSPNNGADTQYF. CDR3 DNA sequence: TGTGCCAGCAGCCCCAACAATGGGGCAGATACGCAGTATTTT.

This clonotype was seen a few times. The V gene is TRBV20-1, the J gene TRBJ1-5; 7 bases match TRBD1. Germline V lookup: CDR1 DFQATT, CDR2 SNEGSKA (reference sequence). J gave up 3 bases and V 6 bases, and 14 bases lay outside the gene matches. CDR3 length: 16 residues. The CDR3 reads CSAPPQGGGHNQPQHF. The CDR3 DNA follows: TGCAGTGCACCACCTCAGGGAGGGGGCCACAATCAGCCCCAGCATTTT.

At least ten counts were recorded for this clonotype. The rearrangement joins TRBV12-3 or TRBV12-4 to TRBJ2-1; 12 bases fit TRBD2. V was clipped by 6 bases and J by 6 bases; unmatched bases: 3. The CDR3 covers 14 residues. CDR3: CASSRLAGANEQFF. The CDR3 region has the DNA TGTGCCAGCAGCCGACTAGCGGGAGCCAATGAGCAGTTCTTC.

This clonotype was detected only a few times. This chain joins TRBV12-3 or TRBV12-4 and TRBJ1-2, with 10 positions matching TRBD1. V dropped 7 bases and J dropped 7; count of bases not matched to a gene: 9. This CDR3 comprises 14 residues. The CDR3 DNA sequence: TGTGCCAGCACCTCGGACAGGGGGTATAGTGGCTACACCTTC. Amino acid sequence: CASTSDRGYSGYTF.

In this sample, this clonotype turned up a few times. This chain connects TRBV7-9 to TRBJ2-1; D is possibly TRBD1 (5 bases). Per the germline V gene, CDR1 is SEHNR and CDR2 is FQNEAQ (reference sequence). This CDR3 spans 14 amino acids. The V and J ends lost 2 bases and 8 bases respectively, with 13 bases between them. The CDR3 region is CASSLLAGSDEQFF. CDR3 DNA: TGTGCCAGCAGCTTATTGGCAGGGTCGGATGAGCAGTTCTTC.

This clonotype was observed a handful of times. The CDR3 coding sequence is TGTGCCAGCAGCTCTACTACGGTTTGGTACTTC. This gives the protein CASSSTTVWYF. J is TRBJ2-7 and V is TRBV7-2; D gene uncertain. There are 11 residues in the CDR3. The ends were cut back, 4 bases at V and 12 bases at J, with 13 bases in the middle. CDR1 SGHTA and CDR2 FQGNSA come from the germline V gene.

This clonotype was counted ten times or more. V usage is TRBV20-1 and J usage is TRBJ1-3; D perhaps matches TRBD1 (6 bases). V was cut by 6 bases and J by 0 bases, with 18 bases left in between. Germline V CDR1 and CDR2: DFQATT, SNEGSKA (reference sequence). The CDR3 consists of 16 residues. The CDR3 is CSATPSQGLSGNTIYF. In nucleotides, the CDR3 is TGCAGTGCGACCCCTTCACAGGGACTCTCTGGAAACACCATATATTTT.

V and J are TRBV7-2 and TRBJ1-4, with 10 positions matching TRBD1. This CDR3 has 17 residues. V trimming: 5 bases; J trimming: 3 bases; junction bases outside the gene matches: 9. Germline CDR1 SGHTA, CDR2 FQGNSA. The CDR3 sequence is CASSRRGQGPANEKLFF. For the CDR3, the DNA is TGTGCCAGCAGCCGTCGGGGACAGGGGCCCGCTAATGAAAAACTGTTTTTT.

The rearrangement joins TRBV2 to TRBJ2-3, with 9 bases that match TRBD2. The CDR3 runs 15 residues. CDR1 is SNHLY and CDR2 is FYNNEI in the germline V gene. V shed 6 bases and J 1 base; nucleotides not matched to a gene: 5. The DNA for the CDR3 is TGTGCCAGCAGCCCAGCGGGGGGCCGCACAGATACGCAGTATTTT. Protein product: CASSPAGGRTDTQYF.

This clonotype was seen a handful of times. The rearrangement joins TRBV15 to TRBJ2-1; D unresolved. The CDR3 contains 12 residues. Germline CDR1 LNHNV, CDR2 YYDKDF (reference sequence). The V and J ends lost 8 bases and 0 bases respectively, with 5 bases between them. The CDR3 bases are TGTGCCACCCGTAGCTCCTACAATGAGCAGTTCTTC. Amino acids: CATRSSYNEQFF.

The chain is built from TRBV15 and TRBJ2-2; tentative D call: TRBD2 (5 bases). Trimming left V 0 bases short and J 5 bases short, with 19 bases between. There are 18 residues in the CDR3. The V gene's germline CDR1 is LNHNV and CDR2 YYDKDF (reference sequence). The CDR3 nucleotides read TGTGCCACCAGCAGAGATCGTAGAGAGGGCCCCGAGACCGGGGAGCTGTTTTTT. Translating gives CATSRDRREGPETGELFF.